This T cell receptor beta chain was captured in a study of T cell responses to AZD1222 COVID-19 vaccine. The study's findings and limits: The peak T cell response came first, and repertoires were sampled only after it.

Using immunoSEQ multiplex PCR, the repertoire was profiled, and TCRdb retains in-frame clones only, with some absent. The repertoire consists of 20,000 to 30,000 clones, with 80% to 90% occurring once and the leading ten covering approximately 2.6%. CDR3 length equals 14 residues. Trimming removed 6 bases from V and 5 bases from J; junction bases left unmatched: 7. Germline V gene sequence: CDR1 SNHLY, CDR2 FYNNEI. Of note for this clone: Antigen specificity is unknown.

This receptor was taken from an adult who received the AZD1222 COVID-19 vaccine. The chain joins TRBV2 to TRBJ2-7; 10 nucleotides align to TRBD2. Sequenced material: peripheral blood, taken 28 days after the second AZD1222 dose. The CDR3 DNA sequence: TGTGCCAGCAGACAGGGACTAGCGTTCGACGAGCAGTACTTC. It codes for CASRQGLAFDEQYF.